This T cell receptor beta chain was identified during a study of blood T cells in healthy people across ages (dated by TCRdb to 2015 to 2017). The study in broad terms: Template switching captured roughly one uniquely barcoded TCR beta cDNA molecule per two T cells in model experiments. To track age-related changes in TCR beta repertoire diversity, the study relied on deep sequencing normalized with unique cDNA molecular identifiers. The donors were divided into four age groups: young (average roughly 15 years), middle-aged (about 39), aged (about 61) and long-lived (roughly 88). To avoid experimental bias, donors of different ages were distributed randomly across sequencing lanes. Two additional independent replicas of 1 million unique cDNA reads from the same blood draw were analyzed for two donors (one aged 18 to 29 and one aged 80 or older). General findings and caveats noted by the study authors: There was a strong correlation between observed TCR beta diversity and the percentage of naive T cells measured by flow cytometry. The long-lived group showed more naive CD4+ T cells, fewer expanded clones and increased TCR diversity than the aged group, suggesting age selection. Estimates of total diversity based on one million sequenced T cells were considered lower bounds and underestimates. Observed TCR beta diversity per million T cells fell roughly linearly with age, and a significant reduction was already apparent by age around 36. Since profiling was done on bulk unsorted PBMCs, naive and antigen-experienced compartments could not be conclusively compared. Because the CMV infection status of the donors was unknown, age-related changes in expanded clonotypes may potentially have been confounded.

Donors were a few dozen systemically healthy Caucasian individuals from Russia aged roughly 6 to 90 years. Each donor gave roughly 11 milliliters of peripheral blood, drawn into EDTA-treated Vacutainer tubes. Ficoll-Paque density-gradient centrifugation was used to isolate PBMCs, with at least 7 million per sample. Total RNA, at least 6 micrograms per sample, was extracted from PBMCs with Trizol reagent. Naive CD45RAhigh/CD27high T cell percentages were measured by flow cytometry on a PBMC aliquot from every donor. Of note for this clonotype: Its recognized antigen is unknown. The junction and the germline gene differ at one end; a read error may be behind it.

Library generation was performed with 5' RACE. The sequencer was an Illumina HiSeq 2500. The second PCR ran for about 6 to 11 cycles and used a J-beta primer mix along with a sample-barcoded 5' primer. Each TCR beta cDNA molecule received a unique molecular identifier from a template-switch 5' adaptor carrying 12 random nucleotides. Each sample yielded at least 3 million CDR3-containing paired-end reads. First-strand cDNA was synthesized from all RNA with the Mint cDNA synthesis kit, primed by a TRBC-specific oligonucleotide. All cDNA was treated with uracil-DNA glycosylase and then went through a first 18-cycle PCR with the universal primers M1SS and BC2_uni_R. The paper's data handling went like this. Each sample was normalized by randomly selecting 1 million high-quality reads, each carrying a distinct molecular identifier. Instead of being binned into consensus sequences, reads with shared molecular identifiers were discarded. CDR3 identification, clonotype clustering and error correction used MiTCR with a Q25 quality threshold and the strictest error-elimination algorithm. A nonparametric unseen species model using Euler transformation provided a lower-bound estimate of total TCR beta diversity. TCRdb ran its own pipeline on the public reads, namely fastp trimming at Q25 and MiXCR clone calling, and kept in-frame beta chains. Every entry covers one CDR3 protein and lists the most common genes and DNA from its rows. In this record, the V and J calls reflect TCRdb's handling and not the investigators' own analysis. This sample holds over 1,500,000 distinct CDR3 sequences; approximately 50% were observed only once. Around 2.1% of the sample goes to the ten largest clones.

The source is a woman in her forties in good health. Sequencing input: blood.

The nucleotide sequence reads TGTGCCGGCAGCGTGACAGGGGGCTCCTACAATGAGCAGTTCTTC. It specifies CAGSVTGGSYNEQFF. Rearrangement joined TRBV9 to TRBJ2-1, with TRBD1 matching 9 junction bases. The germline V gene provides CDR1 SGDLS and CDR2 YYNGEE. Its CDR3 holds 15 amino acids, cysteine through phenylalanine. Only the CDR3 portion is preserved as DNA: 45 bases, with reading frame beginning at the first base.